These T cell receptor beta chains were read from a single sample in a study of cytotoxic CD8 clonotypes in ibrutinib-treated CLL. Clones were read by immunoSEQ multiplex PCR, and TCRdb kept only the in-frame ones, dropping some. This sample yields 100,000 to 150,000 clones, of which 70% to 90% are seen a single time; over 2% belongs to the top ten. This specimen was PBMCs, taken after 24 months of ibrutinib treatment. The origin of the receptors is a human donor with chronic lymphocytic leukemia. CDR3s include the opening cysteine and the closing phenylalanine or tryptophan. A D gene is named only where the DNA matches it firmly. Some rows mark clone size as missing; the rest say once, few, many or name a class of expanded clone.

clone size,V gene,D gene,J gene,CDR3 protein,CDR3 DNA
NA,TRBV29-1,TRBD1,TRBJ1-2,CSVGEPGQGPGGYTF,TGCAGCGTGGGGGAACCGGGACAGGGGCCGGGTGGCTACACCTTC
NA,TRBV28,NA,TRBJ2-7,CASRTPGYEQYF,TGTGCCAGCAGGACACCGGGCTACGAGCAGTACTTC
NA,TRBV27,TRBD2,TRBJ2-7,CASSSTSGSRYEQYF,TGTGCCAGCAGTTCGACTAGCGGGAGTCGATACGAGCAGTACTTC
medium-sized,TRBV14,NA,TRBJ2-7,CASSLASFGEQYF,TGTGCCAGCAGCCTAGCGAGTTTCGGCGAGCAGTACTTC
NA,TRBV7-9,NA,TRBJ2-5,CASSLDPRGFHETQYF,TGTGCCAGCAGCTTAGATCCGAGGGGATTCCACGAGACCCAGTACTTC
NA,TRBV5-4,TRBD1,TRBJ1-1,CASSSGQGARSAEAFF,TGTGCCAGCAGCTCCGGACAGGGGGCGAGGTCGGCTGAAGCTTTCTTT
NA,TRBV28,NA,TRBJ2-1,CASSPLNRVTYNEQFF,TGTGCCAGCAGTCCACTTAACAGGGTTACCTACAATGAGCAGTTCTTC
NA,TRBV11-1,TRBD2,TRBJ2-2,CASSLGLGVDTGELFF,TGTGCCAGCAGCTTGGGACTAGGGGTGGACACCGGGGAGCTGTTTTTT
NA,TRBV7-2,NA,TRBJ1-3,CASSLPYSGNTIYF,TGTGCCAGCAGCCTTCCTTACTCTGGAAACACCATATATTTT
NA,TRBV4-3,NA,TRBJ2-3,CASSQVPTDTQYF,TGCGCCAGCAGCCAAGTACCCACAGATACGCAGTATTTT